Below are 22 T cell receptor beta chains sequenced from a single sample in a study of cytomegalovirus exposure and HLA in healthy donors. PCR was performed using 60 Vbeta and 13 Jbeta primers. The table came from immunoSEQ multiplex PCR; TCRdb's copy has only in-frame clones and leaves some out. Of about 100,000 clones in the sample, around 73% were seen once. Input material: PBMCs. All receptors derive from a man younger than 40 in good health and CMV-seronegative.

The chain is built from TRBV5-1 and TRBJ2-1; 13 bases are shared with TRBD2. Germline values: CDR1 SGHRS, CDR2 YFSETQ. With 1 base clipped from V and 6 bases from J, the junction kept 4 bases outside the gene matches. This CDR3 comprises 16 residues. This CDR3 reads CASSLQGLAGSNEQFF. In DNA, the CDR3 is TGCGCCAGCAGCTTGCAGGGACTAGCGGGGAGCAATGAGCAGTTCTTC.

V usage is TRBV29-1 and J usage is TRBJ2-3; 12 positions match TRBD2. Trimming took 3 bases from V and 4 from J; bases not matched to a gene: 11. Germline CDR1 reads SQVTM; CDR2 reads ANQGSEA. The CDR3 consists of 17 residues. For the CDR3, the DNA is TGCAGCGTTGAGAAATCGAGGACTAGCGGGAATGCAGATACGCAGTATTTT. This gives the protein CSVEKSRTSGNADTQYF.

In DNA form, the CDR3 reads TGTGCCAGCAGCTTACTGAGCTCCTACAATGAGCAGTTCTTC. This translates into CASSLLSSYNEQFF. The chain combines TRBV7-9 with TRBJ2-1; D remains unclear. CDR3 size: 14 residues. Germline CDR1 is SEHNR and CDR2 is FQNEAQ (reference sequence). V shed 2 bases and J shed 0 bases, with 5 bases lying between them.

This clone was found a few times. The V call is TRBV7-8, the J call TRBJ2-1; D is possibly TRBD1 (6 bases). The V and J ends lost 5 bases and 3 bases respectively, with 8 bases between them. Germline values: CDR1 SGHVS, CDR2 FQNEAQ. The CDR3 has 13 amino acids. The CDR3 loop is CASSGQNYNEQFF. The CDR3, as DNA: TGTGCCAGCAGCGGACAGAACTACAATGAGCAGTTCTTC.

V gene TRBV7-8 combines with J gene TRBJ2-3; 7 bases fit TRBD1. The J segment lost 5 bases and the V segment lost 10 bases, leaving 12 bases of the junction unmatched. The CDR3 covers 14 residues. Germline CDR1 SGHVS, CDR2 FQNEAQ. CDR3 sequence (DNA): TGTGCCACCAAGGGACAGTGGAGTCAAGATACGCAGTATTTT. Amino acids: CATKGQWSQDTQYF.

The CDR3 here is CASSVGASYEQYF. For the CDR3, the DNA is TGTGCCAGCAGCGTGGGAGCCTCCTACGAGCAGTACTTC. This chain uses TRBV9 with TRBJ2-7, with D possibly being TRBD2 (5 bases). The CDR3 totals 13 residues. Germline CDR1 reads SGDLS; CDR2 reads YYNGEE. Trimming took off 2 bases at V and 0 bases at J, with 6 bases between the two ends. Together with reference TRBV9 and TRBJ2-7, the CDR3 gives the full variable domain: DSGVTQTPKHLITATGQRVTLRCSPRSGDLSVYWYQQSLDQGLQFLIQYYNGEERAKGNILERFSAQQFPDLHSELNLSSLELGDSALYFCASSVGASYEQYFGPGTRLTVT.

This chain joins TRBV27 and TRBJ2-7, with 14 bases fitting TRBD2. Germline CDR1 is MNHEY and CDR2 is SMNVEV (reference sequence). CDR3 length: 17 amino acids. The trim removed 2 bases at V and 9 bases at J, leaving 12 bases unmatched. The CDR3 DNA sequence: TGTGCCAGCAGTTTAACCTTTGGGACTAGCGGGAGCAATGGGCAGTACTTC. Translated, it gives CASSLTFGTSGSNGQYF.

J is TRBJ2-7 and V is TRBV6-1; TRBD2 matches 9 bases. This CDR3 comprises 15 residues. Trimming removed 4 bases from V and 3 bases from J; junction bases left unmatched: 7. Germline V gene lookup returns CDR1 MNHNS and CDR2 SASEGT. For the CDR3, the DNA is TGTGCCAGCAGTGCTGCTAGCGGGGTGGGCTACGAGCAGTACTTC. Translating it yields CASSAASGVGYEQYF.

The chain combines TRBV2 with TRBJ2-5, with D maybe TRBD1 (6 bases). V lost 7 bases to trimming and J lost 5 bases, with 20 bases between them. In germline, CDR1 is SNHLY, CDR2 FYNNEI. CDR3 length: 15 residues. The CDR3 region is CASTPGQGSWETQYF. The CDR3, as DNA: TGTGCCAGCACCCCTGGGCAGGGGTCCTGGGAGACCCAGTACTTC.

This CDR3 is CASSQVKSSYEQYF. The CDR3 DNA reads as TGCGCCAGCAGCCAAGTTAAATCTTCCTACGAGCAGTACTTC. J is TRBJ2-7 and V is TRBV4-1; no clear D gene. Germline V gene data show CDR1 as MGHRA and CDR2 as YSYEKL. The CDR3 length is 14 residues. V lost 1 base, J lost 1 base, and 8 bases lay in between.

The chain uses TRBV5-1 and TRBJ2-2, with 14 bases that match TRBD2. CDR3 length: 17 amino acids. The ends lost 1 base at V and 8 bases at J; junction bases unmatched: 7. CDR1 is SGHRS and CDR2 is YFSETQ in the germline V gene. The CDR3 loop is CASSLPPGTSGSGELFF. CDR3 DNA sequence: TGCGCCAGCAGCTTGCCCCCCGGGACTAGCGGGAGTGGGGAGCTGTTTTTT. Together with reference TRBV5-1 and TRBJ2-2, the CDR3 gives the full variable domain: KAGVTQTPRYLIKTRGQQVTLSCSPISGHRSVSWYQQTPGQGLQFLFEYFSETQRNKGNFPGRFSGRQFSNSRSEMNVSTLELGDSALYLCASSLPPGTSGSGELFFGEGSRLTVL.

DNA of the CDR3: TGTGCCAGTTCTCAGGGACTAGCGGGATACGAGCAGTACTTC. Translated, it gives CASSQGLAGYEQYF. The chain joins TRBV19 to TRBJ2-7; 13 nucleotides line up with TRBD2. Germline assignment: CDR1 LNHDA and CDR2 SQIVND (reference sequence). J gave up 4 bases and V 8 bases, and 5 bases lay outside the gene matches. The CDR3 has 14 residues.

The chain combines TRBV30 with TRBJ2-1, with 9 bases identical to TRBD2. The CDR3 runs to 14 residues. With 2 bases clipped from V and 9 bases from J, the junction kept 8 bases outside the gene matches. CDR1 and CDR2 from the germline V gene are GTSNPN and SVGIG (reference sequence). CDR3 region: CAWSMYAGGFEQFF. In nucleotides, the CDR3 is TGTGCCTGGAGTATGTATGCGGGAGGGTTTGAGCAGTTCTTC.

The rearrangement joins TRBV27 to TRBJ2-2, with D possibly TRBD1 on 5 matching bases. The CDR3 length is 14 residues. V was shortened by 2 bases and J by 7 bases, with 11 bases between the two germline ends. Germline CDR1 and CDR2: MNHEY and SMNVEV (reference sequence). This chain's CDR3 is CASSLRGFVGELFF. The CDR3 DNA follows: TGTGCCAGCAGTTTAAGGGGTTTTGTCGGGGAGCTGTTTTTT.

The chain has TRBV10-1 and TRBJ1-1; TRBD1 might be the D (6 bases). V lost 5 bases and J 5 bases, leaving 12 bases between the germline ends. Germline lookup yields CDR1 WNHNN and CDR2 SYGVQD (reference sequence). The CDR3 runs to 13 residues. The DNA for the CDR3 is TGCGCCAGCAGTCTGGGGGCGCGAACTGAAGCTTTCTTT. Translation: CASSLGARTEAFF.

This clone was seen only a few times. V usage is TRBV6-1 and J usage is TRBJ1-1; perhaps TRBD1 as D (5 bases). Trimming stripped 5 bases from V and 1 base from J, with 14 bases between. This CDR3 has 15 amino acids. CDR1 and CDR2 (germline): MNHNS, SASEGT. CDR3 sequence (DNA): TGTGCCAGCAGTTCGACAGTTTCGACGAACACTGAAGCTTTCTTT. Translated: CASSSTVSTNTEAFF.

The chain recombines TRBV6-6 with TRBJ2-1; TRBD2 might be the D (7 bases). Germline V lookup: CDR1 MNHNY, CDR2 SVGAGI (reference sequence). V lost 0 bases and J lost 12, with 15 bases in between. The CDR3 runs 14 residues. CDR3 residues: CASSYSEGGAGQFF. In DNA, the CDR3 is TGTGCCAGCAGTTACTCTGAGGGGGGGGCGGGGCAGTTCTTC.

This chain connects TRBV5-1 to TRBJ2-3; no definite D call. The CDR3 runs 15 residues. Trimming stripped 1 base from V and 0 bases from J, with 9 bases between. Germline lookup yields CDR1 SGHRS and CDR2 YFSETQ. CDR3 sequence reads: CASSLRVASTDTQYF. Here the CDR3 DNA reads TGCGCCAGCAGCTTGAGAGTAGCTAGCACAGATACGCAGTATTTT.

This clone came up a few times. The chain is built from TRBV6-1 and TRBJ1-5, with 8 bases identical to TRBD1. The germline V gene has CDR1 MNHNS and CDR2 SASEGT. The V gene end was trimmed by 4 bases and the J gene end by 0 bases; junction bases not matched to a gene: 2. This CDR3 has 15 residues. Here the CDR3 reads CASSGTGYSNQPQHF. In DNA, the CDR3 is TGTGCCAGCAGTGGGACAGGGTATAGCAATCAGCCCCAGCATTTT.

V usage is TRBV27 and J usage is TRBJ2-7; D is possibly TRBD1 (6 bases). Germline V gene lookup returns CDR1 MNHEY and CDR2 SMNVEV (reference sequence). V was cut by 5 bases and J by 3 bases, with 11 bases left in between. The CDR3 is 13 residues long. DNA of the CDR3: TGTGCCAGCAGTGTCGGACAGATCTACGAGCAGTACTTC. Its translation is CASSVGQIYEQYF.

This clone appeared a few times. In the same sample, other DNA sequences code for this CDR3. This rearrangement joins TRBV5-8 to TRBJ1-2; no reliable D call. Germline V lookup: CDR1 SGHTS, CDR2 YDEGEE. The V and J ends lost 3 bases and 7 bases respectively, with 13 bases between them. The CDR3 has 13 residues. Here the CDR3 reads CASSSGMGSGYTF. DNA for the CDR3: TGTGCCAGCAGCTCCGGGATGGGGAGTGGCTACACCTTC. Full variable domain (remainder filled in from reference TRBV5-8 and TRBJ1-2): EAGVTQSPTHLIKTRGQQATLRCSPISGHTSVYWYQQALGLGLQFLLWYDEGEERNRGNFPPRFSGRQFPNYSSELNVNALELEDSALYLCASSSGMGSGYTFGSGTRLTVV.

This chain connects TRBV18 to TRBJ2-7, with a tentative D call TRBD1 (6 bases). Germline-derived CDR1 and CDR2 are KGHSH and LQKENI. There are 14 residues in the CDR3. V was trimmed by 3 bases and J by 1 base, leaving 10 bases between them. The CDR3 spells CASSPDRLSYEQYF. The CDR3 DNA is TGTGCCAGCTCACCCGACAGGTTATCCTACGAGCAGTACTTC.